This section outlines one T cell receptor beta chain sequence together with its context. In germline, CDR1 is LNHDA, CDR2 SQIVND (reference sequence). The CDR3 spans 14 residues. These data belong to a study of T cells expressing NK-cell markers. Reprocessing the 5' RACE reads, TCRdb reports a single entry for every CDR3 protein and omits DNA. The table for this sample gives 250,000 to 300,000 distinct CDR3 sequences. The V call is TRBV19, the J call TRBJ2-5; absent DNA, TCRdb's TRBD1 call cannot be checked. The sequenced sample was blood T cells: a sorted CD56 or NKG2C T cell subset, CD4+ or CD8+ T cells, or bulk PBMC T cells (not recorded which). The clonotype comes from a woman aged 18-70 years in good health. CDR3 region: CASSIGTPQETQYF.